The rows below give T cell receptor beta chains drawn from one sample of a study of T-cell memory formation after mild COVID-19. MiXCR, run by TCRdb on the 5' RACE reads, gives a single entry per CDR3 protein. The table has more than 120,000 distinct CDR3 sequences, roughly 6.3% seen once; the top ten hold approximately 2%. The sequencing sample was made of PBMCs or a T cell subset sorted from them (not recorded which). These receptors originate from an adult woman who had mild COVID-19 (a few samples of this study predate the infection). Cell type and time point are not known. Each CDR3 is given with its conserved first and last residue. D genes are given only for firm matches. A clone size is listed for some rows: how often the clone was seen (once, few, many), or a class if it is expanded.

j_call,d_call,v_call,clone_size,cdr3_nt,cdr3_aa
TRBJ2-7,TRBD1,TRBV9,-,TGTGCCAGCAGCGTTACCGGGACAGGGGGCCACGAGCAGTACTTC,CASSVTGTGGHEQYF
TRBJ2-5,-,TRBV6-2/TRBV6-3,many,TGTGCCAGCAGCCCCTCGCGGATTAAAGAGACCCAGTACTTC,CASSPSRIKETQYF
TRBJ1-6,-,TRBV7-2,-,TGTGCCAGCAGCTTACAGGCCCGCTCCTATAATTCACCCCTCCACTTT,CASSLQARSYNSPLHF
TRBJ1-2,TRBD1,TRBV27,few,TGTGCCAGCAGTCCCCGGACAGGGGTTTCTTCGAACTATGGCTACACCTTC,CASSPRTGVSSNYGYTF
TRBJ2-7,-,TRBV4-1,few,TGCGCCAGCAGCCCATACGATCCGACCTACGAGCAGTACTTC,CASSPYDPTYEQYF
TRBJ1-1,-,TRBV18,-,TGTGCCAGCTCACCCTCGAACACTGAAGCTTTCTTT,CASSPSNTEAFF
TRBJ2-1,-,TRBV9,few,TGTGCCAGCAGCGCTCGGTTAGCCTACAATGAGCAGTTCTTC,CASSARLAYNEQFF
TRBJ2-5,-,TRBV7-6,many,TGTGCCAGCAGCTTACCGCAGGGCCCAGAGACCCAGTACTTC,CASSLPQGPETQYF
TRBJ2-1,-,TRBV29-1,-,TGCAGCGTTCAAAGGGAGCAGGGTAGGGATGAGCAGTTCTTC,CSVQREQGRDEQFF
TRBJ2-1,-,TRBV15,-,TGTGCCACCAGCAGAGTGGCGGCATACAATGAGCAGTTCTTC,CATSRVAAYNEQFF
TRBJ2-5,TRBD2,TRBV20-1,few,TGCAGTGCTAGGTCGGGCGGGAGGGCCTCCGAGACCCAGTACTTC,CSARSGGRASETQYF
TRBJ1-2,-,TRBV5-1,-,TGCGCCAGCAGCTTGGAAGGAGGGTACGCTGGCTACACCTTC,CASSLEGGYAGYTF
TRBJ2-1,-,TRBV24-1,few,TGTGCCACCAGTGATACCAAGGACATCCACAATGAGCAGTTCTTC,CATSDTKDIHNEQFF
TRBJ2-2,TRBD1,TRBV7-9,many,TGTGCCAGCAGCTTACCTAGGGGGCATCTAGCCGGGGAGCTGTTTTTT,CASSLPRGHLAGELFF
TRBJ1-5,-,TRBV5-1,many,TGCGCCAGCAGCTTGATGGGGGAAATGGCGCCCCAGCATTTT,CASSLMGEMAPQHF
TRBJ2-1,-,TRBV15,-,TGTGCCACCAGCAGAGATGAAGCGGGTGGATACAATGAGCAGTTCTTC,CATSRDEAGGYNEQFF
TRBJ2-5,-,TRBV18,-,TGTGCCAGCTCACCACTAAGGGACGGAGAGACCCAGTACTTC,CASSPLRDGETQYF
TRBJ2-1,TRBD1,TRBV6-5,many,TGTGCCAGCAGTTACTCGAGGGTCCGACAGGGGCTCTACAATGAGCAGTTCTTC,CASSYSRVRQGLYNEQFF
TRBJ2-4,-,TRBV5-4,-,TGTGCCAGCAGCTTGCCGGGAGCCAAAAACATTCAGTACTTC,CASSLPGAKNIQYF
TRBJ1-1,-,TRBV20-1,many,TGCAGTGCTGGTTTAATTCGGGGTGAAGCTTTCTTT,CSAGLIRGEAFF
TRBJ1-1,-,TRBV5-5,many,TGTGCCAGCAGCTTAACACTCTGGGGGGACACTGAAGCTTTCTTT,CASSLTLWGDTEAFF
TRBJ2-5,-,TRBV24-1,-,TGTGCCACCAGTGATGGGGTCGAGACCCAGTACTTC,CATSDGVETQYF
TRBJ2-7,TRBD2,TRBV20-1,few,TGCAGTGCTAGGCGACTAGCGGGGGAGCGTGGAGTAATTTACGAGCAGTACTTC,CSARRLAGERGVIYEQYF
TRBJ2-1,-,TRBV6-2/TRBV6-3,-,TGTGCCAGCAGCCGACTCGCCCGTGGGGACGATGAGCAGTTCTTC,CASSRLARGDDEQFF
TRBJ1-4,-,TRBV5-1,few,TGCGCCAGCAGCTTGAGCGGGAGCGCTAATGAAAAACTGTTTTTT,CASSLSGSANEKLFF
TRBJ2-7,TRBD1,TRBV20-1,many,TGCAGTGCCCGCTCCCGGGACAGGGCGTCCTACGAGCAGTACTTC,CSARSRDRASYEQYF
TRBJ1-5,-,TRBV20-1,few,TGCAGTGCTAGAGGGCTCAGCAATCAGCCCCAGCATTTT,CSARGLSNQPQHF
TRBJ2-3,-,TRBV19,-,TGTGCCAGTAGTGGCGGGACCGCCCTCACAGATACGCAGTATTTT,CASSGGTALTDTQYF
TRBJ1-1,TRBD1,TRBV7-2,-,TGTGCCAGCAGCTCCGGGGACAGGGGGTGGGTGAACACTGAAGCTTTCTTT,CASSSGDRGWVNTEAFF
TRBJ2-5,TRBD1,TRBV24-1,few,TGTGCCACCAGTCGACAGGGGGTGGCGGGGGAGACCCAGTACTTC,CATSRQGVAGETQYF
TRBJ2-5,-,TRBV20-1,few,TGCAGTGCCCCTAGAGGCGGGGAGACCCAGTACTTC,CSAPRGGETQYF
TRBJ1-1,-,TRBV12-3/TRBV12-4,few,TGTGCCAGCAGTTTATCGGTGACTGAAGCTTTCTTT,CASSLSVTEAFF
TRBJ1-1,-,TRBV18,-,TGTGCCAGCTCTCACACTGAGGGGACTGAAGCTTTCTTT,CASSHTEGTEAFF
TRBJ1-2,-,TRBV12-3/TRBV12-4,few,TGTGCCAGCGGGCACGGGGATTCGAAACTGTTTAACTATGGCTACACCTTC,CASGHGDSKLFNYGYTF
TRBJ2-5,-,TRBV7-2,-,TGTGCCAGCAGCCCCTATTTGGGGGGGCCGGGAGAGACCCAGTACTTC,CASSPYLGGPGETQYF
TRBJ2-5,-,TRBV12-3/TRBV12-4,few,TGTGCCAGCAGTTTCGAACAGCCCCAAGAGACCCAGTACTTC,CASSFEQPQETQYF
TRBJ1-1,-,TRBV5-5,-,TGTGCCAGCAGCCGCATGGAAGGGAACACTGAAGCTTTCTTT,CASSRMEGNTEAFF